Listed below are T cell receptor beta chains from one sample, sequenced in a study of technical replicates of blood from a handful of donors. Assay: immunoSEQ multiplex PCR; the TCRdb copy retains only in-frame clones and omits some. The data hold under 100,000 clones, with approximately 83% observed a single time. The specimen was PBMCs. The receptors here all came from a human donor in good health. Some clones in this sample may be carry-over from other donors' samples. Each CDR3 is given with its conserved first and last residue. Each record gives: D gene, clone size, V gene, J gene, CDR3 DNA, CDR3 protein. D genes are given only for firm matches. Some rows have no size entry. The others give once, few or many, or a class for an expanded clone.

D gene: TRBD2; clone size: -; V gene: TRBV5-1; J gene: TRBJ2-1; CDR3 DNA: TGCGCCAGCAGCTCTACTAGCGGGAGTTACGATGAGCAGTTCTTC; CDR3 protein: CASSSTSGSYDEQFF
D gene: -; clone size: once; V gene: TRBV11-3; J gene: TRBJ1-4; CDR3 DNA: TGTGCCAGCAGCTCGGGTCCCGCCCCAAATGAAAAACTGTTTTTT; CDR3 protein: CASSSGPAPNEKLFF
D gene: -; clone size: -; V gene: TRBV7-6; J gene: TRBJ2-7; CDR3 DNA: TGTGCCAGCAGCTTCACAGCGACAGGGAGGTACGAGCAGTACTTC; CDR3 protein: CASSFTATGRYEQYF
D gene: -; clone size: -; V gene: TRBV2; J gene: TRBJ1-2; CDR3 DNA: TGTGCCAGCAGTGAACAGTTAAACTATGGCTACACCTTC; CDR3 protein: CASSEQLNYGYTF
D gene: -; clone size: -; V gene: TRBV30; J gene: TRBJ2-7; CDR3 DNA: TGTGCCTGGAGTGTACGCGCAGGTCCCTACGAGCAGTACTTC; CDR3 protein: CAWSVRAGPYEQYF
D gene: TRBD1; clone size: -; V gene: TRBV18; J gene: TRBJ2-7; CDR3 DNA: TGTGCCAGCTCACCTCCCGGGACAGGGAACCACGAGCAGTACTTC; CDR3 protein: CASSPPGTGNHEQYF
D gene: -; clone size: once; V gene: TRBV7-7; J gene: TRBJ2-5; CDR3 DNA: TGTGCCAGCAGCCGTTTAGGGGCAGGGGCGCAAGAGACCCAGTACTTC; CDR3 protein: CASSRLGAGAQETQYF
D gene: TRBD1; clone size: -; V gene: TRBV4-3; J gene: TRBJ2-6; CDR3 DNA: TGCGCCAGCAGCCAGGACGGACAGGGTGCTGGGGCCAACGTCCTGACTTTC; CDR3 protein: CASSQDGQGAGANVLTF
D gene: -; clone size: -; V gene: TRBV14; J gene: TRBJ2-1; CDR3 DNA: TGTGCCAGCAGCCCGGGCAATGAGCAGTTCTTC; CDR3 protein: CASSPGNEQFF
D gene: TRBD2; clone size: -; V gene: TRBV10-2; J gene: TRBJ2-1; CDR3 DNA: TGCGCCAGCAGCGGGACTAGCAGACAGTTCTTC; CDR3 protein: CASSGTSRQFF
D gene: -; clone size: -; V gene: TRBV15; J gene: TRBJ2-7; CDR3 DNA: TGTGCCACCTTCGGCGAGGGGGCCTACGAGCAGTACTTC; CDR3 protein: CATFGEGAYEQYF
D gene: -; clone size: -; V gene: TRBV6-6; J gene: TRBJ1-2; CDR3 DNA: TGTGCCAGCACCCAAATGGGGCAAGGGTCAGGCTATGGCTACACCTTC; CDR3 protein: CASTQMGQGSGYGYTF
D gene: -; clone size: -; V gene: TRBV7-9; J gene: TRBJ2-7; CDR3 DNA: TGTGCCAGCAGCCCTACGAACGGGGATGAGCAGTACTTC; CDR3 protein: CASSPTNGDEQYF
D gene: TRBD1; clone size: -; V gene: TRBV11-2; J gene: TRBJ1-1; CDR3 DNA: TGTGCCAGCACCTCCAGGGGGGCGGGTACCACTGAAGCTTTCTTT; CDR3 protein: CASTSRGAGTTEAFF
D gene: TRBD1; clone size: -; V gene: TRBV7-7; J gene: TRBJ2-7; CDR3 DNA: TGTGCCAGCAGCTTAGTGGGACAGTCCCTAACCTACGAGCAGTACTTC; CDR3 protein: CASSLVGQSLTYEQYF
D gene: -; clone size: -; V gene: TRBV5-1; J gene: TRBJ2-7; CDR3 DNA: TGCGCCAGCAGCAGCGGGGACACCCTTTACGAGCAGTACTTC; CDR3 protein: CASSSGDTLYEQYF
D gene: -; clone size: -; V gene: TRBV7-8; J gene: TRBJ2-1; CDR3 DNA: TGTGCCAGCAGCCCCCATGGAGGCGTTATCCCTGAGCAGTTCTTC; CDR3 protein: CASSPHGGVIPEQFF
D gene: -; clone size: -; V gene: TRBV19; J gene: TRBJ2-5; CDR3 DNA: TGTGCCAGTAGTATAGTGGTATGGGGAGGACAAGAGACCCAGTACTTC; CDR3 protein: CASSIVVWGGQETQYF
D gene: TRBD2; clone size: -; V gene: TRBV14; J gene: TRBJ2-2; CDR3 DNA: TGTGCCAGCAGCCCCGTCGCTAGCGGGAGGAGCACCGGGGAGCTGTTTTTT; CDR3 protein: CASSPVASGRSTGELFF
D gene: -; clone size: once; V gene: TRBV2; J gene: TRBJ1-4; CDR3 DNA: TGTGCCAGCAGTGACAGGGGAACTAATGAAAAACTGTTTTTT; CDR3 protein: CASSDRGTNEKLFF
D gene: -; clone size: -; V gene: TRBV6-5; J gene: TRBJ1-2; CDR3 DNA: TGTGCCAGCAGCCCCCCCGGGGCTAACTATGGCTACACCTTC; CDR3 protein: CASSPPGANYGYTF
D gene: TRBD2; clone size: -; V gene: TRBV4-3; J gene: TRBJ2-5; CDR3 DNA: TGCGCCAGCAGCGCGGGACTAGCCTACGAAGAGACCCAGTACTTC; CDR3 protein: CASSAGLAYEETQYF
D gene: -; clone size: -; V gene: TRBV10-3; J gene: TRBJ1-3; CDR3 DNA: TGTGCCATCAGTGAGCCCCCGACAGTAGCAGGAAACACCATATATTTT; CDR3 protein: CAISEPPTVAGNTIYF
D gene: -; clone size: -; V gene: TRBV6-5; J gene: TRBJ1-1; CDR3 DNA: TGTGCCAGCAGTTCCCCCCGAGGGGGAACTGAAGCTTTCTTT; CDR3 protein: CASSSPRGGTEAFF
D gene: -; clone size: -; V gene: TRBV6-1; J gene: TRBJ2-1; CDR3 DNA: TGTGCCAGCAATTGGAACAGTGAGCAGTTCTTC; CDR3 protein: CASNWNSEQFF
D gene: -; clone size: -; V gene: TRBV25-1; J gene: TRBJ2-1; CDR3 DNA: TGTGCCAGCAGTGGCAGCGCTAGCTCCTACAATGAGCAGTTCTTC; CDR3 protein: CASSGSASSYNEQFF
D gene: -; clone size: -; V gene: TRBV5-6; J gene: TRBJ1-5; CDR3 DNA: TGTGCCAGCAGCTTACGAGGCCTGCCAAATCAGCCCCAGCATTTT; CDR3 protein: CASSLRGLPNQPQHF
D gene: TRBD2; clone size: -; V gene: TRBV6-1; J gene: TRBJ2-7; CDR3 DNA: TGTGCCAGCAGAATCACCCGGGGGGCCTACGAGCAGTACTTC; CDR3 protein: CASRITRGAYEQYF
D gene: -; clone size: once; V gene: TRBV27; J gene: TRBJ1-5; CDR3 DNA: TGTGCCAGCAGTCCGACTTGGGGCAATCAGCCCCAGCATTTT; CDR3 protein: CASSPTWGNQPQHF
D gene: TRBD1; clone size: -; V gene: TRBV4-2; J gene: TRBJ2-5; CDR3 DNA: TGTGCCAGCAGCCAAGAGGTGCGGGACAGGGGGGAAGAGACCCAGTACTTC; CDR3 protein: CASSQEVRDRGEETQYF
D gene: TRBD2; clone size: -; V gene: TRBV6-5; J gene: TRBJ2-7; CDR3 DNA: TGTGCCAGCAGTTTGGCTAGCGGAACCTACGAGCAGTACTTC; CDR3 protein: CASSLASGTYEQYF
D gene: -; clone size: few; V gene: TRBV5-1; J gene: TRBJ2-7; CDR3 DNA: TGCGCCAGCAGCTTGGCAGGGGCGGCTACCGAGCAGTACTTC; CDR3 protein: CASSLAGAATEQYF
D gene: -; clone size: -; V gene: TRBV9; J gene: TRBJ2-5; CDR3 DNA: TGTGCCAGCAGCCCGACTAGACACGAAGAGACCCAGTACTTC; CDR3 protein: CASSPTRHEETQYF
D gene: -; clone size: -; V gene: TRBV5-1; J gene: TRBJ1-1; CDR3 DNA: TGCGCCAGCAGCGCGGCAGGGCAGGGCACTGAAGCTTTCTTT; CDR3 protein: CASSAAGQGTEAFF
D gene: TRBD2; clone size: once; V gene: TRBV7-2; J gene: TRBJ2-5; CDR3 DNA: TGTGCCAGCAGCTTGGTGGGACTAGCGGAAGAGACCCAGTACTTC; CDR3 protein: CASSLVGLAEETQYF
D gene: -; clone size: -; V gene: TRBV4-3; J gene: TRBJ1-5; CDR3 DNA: TGCGCCAGCAGCCAAGACCTTTCGGAAGGGGCCAGCAATCAGCCCCAGCATTTT; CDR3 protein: CASSQDLSEGASNQPQHF
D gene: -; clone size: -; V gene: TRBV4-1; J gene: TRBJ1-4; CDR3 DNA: TGCGCCAGCAGCCAAGATCGGGCCAGGGTCCGCGGTGAAAAACTGTTTTTT; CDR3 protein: CASSQDRARVRGEKLFF
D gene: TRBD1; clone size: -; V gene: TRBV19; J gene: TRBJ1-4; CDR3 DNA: TGTGCCAGTAGTATGGGGGGACAGTTTAATGAAAAACTGTTTTTT; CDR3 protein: CASSMGGQFNEKLFF
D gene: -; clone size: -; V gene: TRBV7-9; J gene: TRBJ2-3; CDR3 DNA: TGTGCCAGCAGCTTAGCGCAGGGATGGAGCACAGATACGCAGTATTTT; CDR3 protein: CASSLAQGWSTDTQYF
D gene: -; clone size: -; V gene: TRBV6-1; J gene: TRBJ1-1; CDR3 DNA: TGTGCCAGCAGTGATGGCCAGAACACTGAAGCTTTCTTT; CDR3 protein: CASSDGQNTEAFF
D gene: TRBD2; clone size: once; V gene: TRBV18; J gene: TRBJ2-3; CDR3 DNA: TGTGCCAGCTCCCCGGGCCTAGCGGTCAGGAGGGCAGATACGCAGTATTTT; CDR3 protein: CASSPGLAVRRADTQYF
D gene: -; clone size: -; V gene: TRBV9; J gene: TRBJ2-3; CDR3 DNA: TGTGCCAGCAGCGTTAGCGGCATGAACGCAGATACGCAGTATTTT; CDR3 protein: CASSVSGMNADTQYF